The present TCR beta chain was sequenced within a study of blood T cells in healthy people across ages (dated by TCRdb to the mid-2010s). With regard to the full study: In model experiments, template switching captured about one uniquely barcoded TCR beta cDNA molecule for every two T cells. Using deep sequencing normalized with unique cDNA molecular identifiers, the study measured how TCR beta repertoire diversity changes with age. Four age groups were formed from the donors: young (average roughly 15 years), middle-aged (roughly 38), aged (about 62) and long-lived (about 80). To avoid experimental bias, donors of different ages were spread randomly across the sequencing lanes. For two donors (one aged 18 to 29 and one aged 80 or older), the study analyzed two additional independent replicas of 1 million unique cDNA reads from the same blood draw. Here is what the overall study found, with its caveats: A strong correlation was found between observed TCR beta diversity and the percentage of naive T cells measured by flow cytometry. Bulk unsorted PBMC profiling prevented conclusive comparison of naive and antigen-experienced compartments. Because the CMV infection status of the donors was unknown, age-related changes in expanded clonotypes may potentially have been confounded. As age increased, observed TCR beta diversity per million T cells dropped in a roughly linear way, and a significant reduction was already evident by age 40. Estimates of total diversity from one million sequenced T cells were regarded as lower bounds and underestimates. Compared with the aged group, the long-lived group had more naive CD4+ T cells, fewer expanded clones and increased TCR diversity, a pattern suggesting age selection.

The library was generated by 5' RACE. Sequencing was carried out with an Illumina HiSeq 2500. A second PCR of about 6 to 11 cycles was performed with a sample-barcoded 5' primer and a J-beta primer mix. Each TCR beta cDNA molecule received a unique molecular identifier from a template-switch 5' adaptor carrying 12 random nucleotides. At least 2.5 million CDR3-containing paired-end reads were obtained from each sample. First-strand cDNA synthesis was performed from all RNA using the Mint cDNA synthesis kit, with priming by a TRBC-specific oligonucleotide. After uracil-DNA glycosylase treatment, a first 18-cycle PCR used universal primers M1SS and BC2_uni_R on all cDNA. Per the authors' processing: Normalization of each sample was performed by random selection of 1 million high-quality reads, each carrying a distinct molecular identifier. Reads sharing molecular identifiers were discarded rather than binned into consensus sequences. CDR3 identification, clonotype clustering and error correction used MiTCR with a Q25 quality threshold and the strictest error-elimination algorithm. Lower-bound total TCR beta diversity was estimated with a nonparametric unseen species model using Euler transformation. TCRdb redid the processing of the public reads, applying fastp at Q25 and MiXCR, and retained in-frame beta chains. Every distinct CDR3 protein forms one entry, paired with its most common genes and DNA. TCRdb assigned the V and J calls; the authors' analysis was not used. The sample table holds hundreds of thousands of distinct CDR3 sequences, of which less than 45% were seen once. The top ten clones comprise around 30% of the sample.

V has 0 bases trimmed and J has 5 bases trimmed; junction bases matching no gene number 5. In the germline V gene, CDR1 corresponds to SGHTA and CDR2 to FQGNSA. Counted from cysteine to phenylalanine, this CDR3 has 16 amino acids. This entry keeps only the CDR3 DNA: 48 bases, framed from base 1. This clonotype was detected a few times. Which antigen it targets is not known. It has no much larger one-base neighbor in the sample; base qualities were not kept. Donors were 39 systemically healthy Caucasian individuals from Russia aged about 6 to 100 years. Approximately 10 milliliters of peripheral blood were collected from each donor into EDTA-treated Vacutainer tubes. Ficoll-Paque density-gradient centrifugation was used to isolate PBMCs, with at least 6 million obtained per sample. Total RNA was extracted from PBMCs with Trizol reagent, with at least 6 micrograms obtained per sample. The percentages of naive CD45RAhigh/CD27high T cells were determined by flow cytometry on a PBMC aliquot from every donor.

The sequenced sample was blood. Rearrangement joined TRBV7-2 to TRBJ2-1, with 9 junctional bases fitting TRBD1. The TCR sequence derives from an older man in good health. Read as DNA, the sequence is TGTGCCAGCAGCTTAGCCGGGACAGGGCTCAACAATGAGCAGTTCTTC. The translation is CASSLAGTGLNNEQFF.